Here is one T cell receptor (beta chain) with its context. The sample originates from a study of blood T cell repertoires in COVID-19. Overall study context: Sites across the United States, Italy and Spain contributed samples from acute and convalescent COVID-19.

Only in-frame clones appear in the TCRdb table, and some are missing; sequencing was by immunoSEQ multiplex PCR. The table has under 500,000 clones, approximately 90% seen once; the top ten hold approximately 4.5%. Material: peripheral blood. This receptor was taken from a woman aged 25 to 39 with acute or convalescent COVID-19.

This CDR3 reads CASSVGDRKMNTEAFF. CDR3 sequence (DNA): TGTGCCAGCAGCGTCGGAGACAGAAAGATGAACACTGAAGCTTTCTTT. The chain uses TRBV5-4 and TRBJ1-1, with D perhaps matching TRBD1 (5 bases). This CDR3 has 16 amino acids. Deletions cut 4 bases from V and 0 bases from J, with 16 bases between. CDR1 is SGHNT, CDR2 YYREEE, per germline (reference sequence).